The present T cell receptor beta chain was sequenced within a study of blood T cells in healthy people across ages. Notes on this clonotype: The target antigen is unknown.

Germline V gene sequence: CDR1 LGHNA, CDR2 YSLEER. There are 16 residues in the CDR3. V was shortened by 4 bases and J by 8 bases, with 20 bases between the two germline ends. Overall study findings and caveats: Measured against age, TCR beta diversity per million T cells decreased in a roughly linear manner.

A J-beta primer mix and a sample-barcoded 5' primer were used in a second PCR of roughly 6 to 11 cycles. TCRdb used MiXCR to reprocess the 5' RACE reads, holding one entry per CDR3 protein. The sample records roughly 680,000 distinct CDR3 sequences, around 21% being singletons. The chain employs TRBV4-3 and TRBJ2-2; D is possibly TRBD1 or TRBD2 (5 bases each). Sequenced sample: blood. The origin of this receptor is a man aged 65-85 years in good health. The CDR3 protein is CASSPHQGTVLGELFF. CDR3 in DNA: TGCGCCAGCAGCCCTCATCAAGGGACCGTCCTAGGGGAGCTGTTTTTT.